These 20 T cell receptor beta chains came from one sample sequenced in a study of T cells after yellow fever vaccination (dated by TCRdb to the late 2010s). Sample treatment or condition, as interpreted from the label and publication: live attenuated yellow fever vaccine strain. The receptor library was made with 5' RACE. TCRdb lists the instrument as Illumina HiSeq 2500. Clones were called with MiXCR by TCRdb after fastp trimmed the public reads at Q25, and only in-frame beta chains were retained. Entries that share a CDR3 protein sequence are merged under the most common genes and DNA. Present in this sample are 300,000 to 350,000 distinct CDR3 sequences, 8.1% of which were seen just once. Around 17% of the sample is held by the ten biggest clonotypes. The sequencing here drew on PBMCs, taken roughly 47 days after the first yellow fever vaccination. All receptors derive from a man between 18 and 35 years old who received the YFV17D yellow fever vaccine.

This clonotype was counted a few times. This chain joins TRBV6-1 and TRBJ2-2, with TRBD1 as a possible D gene (7 bases). Germline V gene lookup returns CDR1 MNHNS and CDR2 SASEGT. Deletions cut 6 bases from V and 8 bases from J, with 19 bases between. CDR3 size: 15 residues. The CDR3 nucleotides are TGTGCCAGCAGGGGGGTTGGAGGGGGCTATGGGGAGCTGTTTTTT. Residues: CASRGVGGGYGELFF.

The CDR3 is CASSSRPGDVFSGMNTEAFF. CDR3 DNA sequence: TGCGCCAGCAGCTCGCGACCGGGGGACGTTTTCTCTGGGATGAACACTGAAGCTTTCTTT. V usage is TRBV4-3 and J usage is TRBJ1-1, with D maybe TRBD1 (5 bases). Trimming left V 5 bases short and J 0 bases short, with 28 bases between. Germline CDR1 and CDR2: LGHNA and YSLEER. The CDR3 sequence is 20 residues long.

The V gene is TRBV24-1, the J gene TRBJ2-5; tentatively, D is TRBD1 (6 bases). Trimming shortened V by 4 bases and J by 1 base, and 12 bases separated the two germline ends. Germline CDR1 and CDR2: KGHDR and SFDVKD. There are 15 residues in the CDR3. DNA of the CDR3: TGTGCCACCAGTGAAGGGGGTTCCCGCCAAGAGACCCAGTACTTC. As protein: CATSEGGSRQETQYF.

This chain joins TRBV29-1 and TRBJ2-1; 7 nucleotides match TRBD1. Germline assignment: CDR1 SQVTM and CDR2 ANQGSEA. V shed 5 bases, J shed 8 bases, and the junction held 6 bases outside the gene matches. There are 12 residues in the CDR3. The CDR3 loop is CSVTDRHDEQFF. The CDR3 DNA reads TGCAGCGTTACGGACAGGCACGATGAGCAGTTCTTC.

A few counts support this clonotype. V is TRBV3-1 and J is TRBJ2-7, with 9 bases lining up with TRBD1. The CDR3 length is 14 residues. The trim removed 4 bases at V and 4 bases at J, leaving 5 bases unmatched. CDR1 is LGHDT, CDR2 YNNKEL, per germline (reference sequence). CDR3 nucleotide sequence: TGTGCCAGCAGCCCCGGGACAGGGATTTACGAGCAGTACGTC. The encoded protein is CASSPGTGIYEQYV.

The V call is TRBV6-2 or TRBV6-3, the J call TRBJ2-5; TRBD2 matches 8 bases. Losses at the gene ends were 6 bases for V and 1 base for J; bases not matched to a gene: 7. CDR1 MNHEY and CDR2 SVGEGT come from the germline V gene. The CDR3 has 15 residues. This CDR3 reads CASRRFSGVQETQYF. In nucleotides, the CDR3 is TGTGCCAGCAGGAGGTTTAGCGGGGTCCAAGAGACCCAGTACTTC.

This clonotype was picked up a small number of times. This chain uses TRBV5-1 with TRBJ2-2, with a weak D call TRBD1 (5 bases). Trimming cost V 7 bases and J 6 bases, with 10 bases left between them. This CDR3 comprises 12 residues. The germline gives CDR1 SGHRS, CDR2 YFSETQ. The DNA of the CDR3 is TGCGCCAGCGGCCAAGGGGCCGGGGAGCTGTTTTTT. Protein sequence: CASGQGAGELFF.

This clonotype was recorded at least ten times. This chain connects TRBV11-1 to TRBJ1-1, with D possibly TRBD1 on 6 matching bases. CDR1 is SGHAT and CDR2 is FQDESV in the germline V gene (reference sequence). CDR3 length equals 14 residues. Trimming stripped 1 base from V and 1 base from J, with 7 bases between. The CDR3 loop reads CASSLGGPNTEAFF. DNA of the CDR3: TGTGCCAGCAGCTTAGGGGGGCCGAACACTGAAGCTTTCTTT.

This clonotype was observed many times. The V call is TRBV5-6, the J call TRBJ2-4; D gene uncertain. CDR1 is SGHDT and CDR2 is YYEEEE in the germline V gene. This CDR3 region has 14 residues. The V and J ends lost 4 bases and 0 bases respectively, with 8 bases between them. The CDR3 region has the DNA TGTGCCAGCAGCCGAACGGCAGCCAAAAACATTCAGTACTTC. Its protein product is CASSRTAAKNIQYF.

The table lists this clonotype with many counts. V gene TRBV5-1 combines with J gene TRBJ1-1, with D possibly matching TRBD1 (5 bases). The CDR3 extends over 14 amino acids. The V end was cut by 4 bases, the J end by 0 bases, with 10 bases between. CDR1 is SGHRS, CDR2 YFSETQ, per germline. CDR3 nucleotide sequence: TGCGCCAGCAGCCCGGACACTATGAACACTGAAGCTTTCTTT. Protein: CASSPDTMNTEAFF. Combining the CDR3 with reference TRBV5-1 and TRBJ1-1 gives the whole variable domain KAGVTQTPRYLIKTRGQQVTLSCSPISGHRSVSWYQQTPGQGLQFLFEYFSETQRNKGNFPGRFSGRQFSNSRSEMNVSTLELGDSALYLCASSPDTMNTEAFFGQGTRLTVV.

This clonotype was observed a handful of times. The chain joins TRBV15 to TRBJ2-2; a weak D match, TRBD1 (6 bases). The ends were cut back, 5 bases at V and 5 bases at J, with 12 bases in the middle. The CDR3 runs to 14 residues. Germline CDR1 reads LNHNV; CDR2 reads YYDKDF (reference sequence). The CDR3 DNA sequence: TGTGCCACCAGCGTTCACAGGGAGACCGGGGAGCTGTTTTTT. Protein product: CATSVHRETGELFF.

V and J are TRBV25-1 and TRBJ1-6; TRBD1 aligns across 12 bases. Germline V gene data show CDR1 as MGHDK and CDR2 as SYGVNS. The CDR3 sequence is 17 residues long. V lost 8 bases, J lost 7 bases, and 12 bases stayed unmatched. In DNA, the CDR3 is TGTGCCAGCGGCGGCCGGGACAGGGGGCGAGGGAATTCACCCCTCCACTTT. The encoded protein is CASGGRDRGRGNSPLHF.

This clonotype was seen more than once but under ten times. The chain has TRBV6-4 and TRBJ2-1; 7 nucleotides align to TRBD2. The CDR3 extends over 14 amino acids. Germline lookup yields CDR1 MRHNA and CDR2 SNTAGT. The ends lost 2 bases at V and 5 bases at J; junction bases unmatched: 3. The CDR3 nucleotides read TGTGCCAGCAGTGACGGACTAGAAAACAATGAGCAGTTCTTC. It is translated as CASSDGLENNEQFF.

V and J are TRBV20-1 and TRBJ1-5; tentatively, D is TRBD1 (5 bases). The CDR3 is 13 amino acids. Germline lookup yields CDR1 DFQATT and CDR2 SNEGSKA (reference sequence). V shed 6 bases and J shed 8 bases, with 17 bases lying between them. CDR3 nucleotides: TGCAGTGCCGGGCGGGGGATGGGGGAGCCCCAGCATTTT. Translation: CSAGRGMGEPQHF.

This CDR3 reads CASSLGFGQPQHF. The CDR3 DNA reads as TGTGCCAGCAGCTTAGGCTTCGGTCAGCCCCAGCATTTT. This rearrangement joins TRBV7-3 to TRBJ1-5; D not certain. The germline V gene has CDR1 SGHTA and CDR2 FQGTGA. The CDR3 has 13 amino acids. The ends were cut back, 2 bases at V and 6 bases at J, with 8 bases in the middle.

This clonotype was counted between two and nine times. The V call is TRBV5-6, the J call TRBJ1-1; weak D call: TRBD1 (5 bases). The germline gives CDR1 SGHDT, CDR2 YYEEEE. CDR3 length equals 12 residues. The ends were cut back, 4 bases at V and 6 bases at J, with 10 bases in the middle. CDR3 protein: CASSPLGAEAFF. CDR3 nucleotide sequence: TGTGCCAGCAGCCCATTGGGGGCTGAAGCTTTCTTT.

This clonotype was detected ten times or more. This chain connects TRBV7-9 to TRBJ2-5; D gene uncertain. The CDR3 totals 12 residues. Germline CDR1 is SEHNR and CDR2 is FQNEAQ (reference sequence). Trimming shortened V by 1 base and J by 8 bases, and 8 bases separated the two germline ends. CDR3 coding DNA: TGTGCCAGCAGCTTAGGGGCAATAACCCAGTACTTC. Translation: CASSLGAITQYF. Full variable domain (rest looked up from reference TRBV7-9 and TRBJ2-5): DTGVSQNPRHKITKRGQNVTFRCDPISEHNRLYWYRQTLGQGPEFLTYFQNEAQLEKSRLLSDRFSAERPKGSFSTLEIQRTEQGDSAMYLCASSLGAITQYFGPGTRLLVL.

This rearrangement joins TRBV7-2 to TRBJ2-1; D gene uncertain. Trimming stripped 5 bases from V and 8 bases from J, with 16 bases between. CDR3 length equals 14 residues. Germline V lookup: CDR1 SGHTA, CDR2 FQGNSA. DNA of the CDR3: TGTGCCAGCAGCCCAGGCTTACGGACCGATGAGCAGTTCTTC. It translates to CASSPGLRTDEQFF. Based on the CDR3 plus reference TRBV7-2 and TRBJ2-1, the full variable domain is GAGVSQSPSNKVTEKGKDVELRCDPISGHTALYWYRQSLGQGLEFLIYFQGNSAPDKSGLPSDRFSAERTGGSVSTLTIQRTQQEDSAVYLCASSPGLRTDEQFFGPGTRLTVL.

This clonotype has more than one count but fewer than ten. The chain uses TRBV20-1 and TRBJ2-1; 9 nucleotides align to TRBD2. This CDR3 spans 14 amino acids. J was trimmed by 8 bases and V by 4 bases; bases with no gene match: 9. Germline V gene lookup returns CDR1 DFQATT and CDR2 SNEGSKA (reference sequence). The CDR3 here is CSAKAPGLADEQFF. The CDR3, as DNA: TGCAGTGCTAAAGCCCCGGGACTAGCCGATGAGCAGTTCTTC.

This clonotype came up a few times. The chain has TRBV6-5 and TRBJ2-7, with TRBD2 identical over 7 bases. Germline CDR1 reads MNHEY; CDR2 reads SVGAGI. V was pared by 2 bases and J by 6 bases, with 4 bases of the junction left unmatched. The CDR3 runs to 13 residues. DNA for the CDR3: TGTGCCAGCAGTTACGAATCGGGAGGCGAGCAGTACTTC. Translated: CASSYESGGEQYF.